This TCR beta chain is drawn from a study of cytomegalovirus exposure and HLA in healthy donors. Study findings and constraints: In a later analysis, donors in an Asian-associated ancestry cluster reportedly had fewer N-insertions in productive TCRs than the cohort mean. Highly shared variants forming one cluster were likely a sequencing artifact. A few chains linked to CMV were shown in vitro to be specific for CMV antigens. Most TCR beta V segments were productive about 90% or about 30% of the time in an earlier analysis.

The germline CDR1 and CDR2 sequences are SGHRS and YFSETQ. Deletions cut 0 bases from V and 1 base from J, with 7 bases between. The CDR3 covers 14 residues. Regarding this clone: The antigen remains undetermined.

The PCR contained 60 Vbeta and 13 Jbeta primers. Libraries were prepared by immunoSEQ multiplex PCR; TCRdb keeps only in-frame clonotypes and omits some of them. Here the sample spans 150,000 to 200,000 clones, around 62% being singletons. The chain uses TRBV5-1 and TRBJ2-5; a possible D gene is TRBD1 (5 bases). This receptor was taken from a man between 35 and 55 years old in good health and CMV-seronegative. The sequencing sample was made of PBMCs. The CDR3: CASSLGRVQETQYF. DNA for the CDR3: TGCGCCAGCAGCTTGGGCAGGGTCCAAGAGACCCAGTACTTC.